The 2 T cell receptor beta chains below were found in one sample sequenced in a study of T cells in Graves' hyperthyroidism and ophthalmopathy. RNA transcripts provided the source from which TCR beta CDR3 regions were amplified. The primer set for the first-round RT-PCR of the TCR CDR3 was HTBI. Via MiXCR, TCRdb re-called the multiplex PCR reads, giving one row per CDR3 protein. Found here are some 400,000 distinct CDR3 sequences, about 15% of them singletons; the top ten hold approximately 10%. Specimen: blood. These TCRs come from a woman in her fifties or sixties with Graves' hyperthyroidism.

This clonotype was counted ten times or more. The chain couples TRBV3-1 to TRBJ2-3, with D unclear. Looked up from germline, CDR1 is LGHDT and CDR2 is YNNKEL (reference sequence). Trimming took 4 bases from V and 5 from J, leaving 10 bases between them. The CDR3 has 13 residues. CDR3 sequence reads: CASSRPAGDTQYF. As DNA, the CDR3 is TGTGCCAGCAGCCGGCCTGCAGGAGATACGCAGTATTTT.

This clonotype was recorded at least ten times. The chain has TRBV20-1 and TRBJ2-7; 8 nucleotides align to TRBD2. V was clipped by 4 bases and J by 5 bases; unmatched bases: 7. This CDR3 region has 13 residues. Per germline, CDR1 DFQATT and CDR2 SNEGSKA (reference sequence). In DNA, the CDR3 is TGCAGTGCTAACATCGGGACTAGGAACGAGCAGTACTTC. Protein sequence: CSANIGTRNEQYF.